The present entry profiles one TCR beta chain with its context. Antigen unknown. Here immunoSEQ multiplex PCR was the method, and the copy in TCRdb shows in-frame clones only, minus some. The sample carries about 2.4 million clones, 80% to 95% recorded once. The data were taken from a study of shared clonotypes between healthy human individuals. Study-level findings and limits: Sampling was confined to blood; repertoires within tissues likely differ. Shared clonotypes across all four donors exceeded non-shared ones in generation probability.

The CDR3 contains 13 residues. Germline-derived CDR1 and CDR2 are MNHEY and SMNVEV (reference sequence). Trimming took 6 bases from V and 2 from J, leaving 10 bases between them. Material for sequencing was naive CD4+ T cells from PBMCs. Subset given: CD45RA+ positively selected. The V and J genes are TRBV27 and TRBJ2-5; D is possibly TRBD1 (5 bases). The source is a man younger than 30 in good health. Some clones in this sample may be carry-over from other donors' samples. The CDR3 loop reads CASSRTGQETQYF. DNA of the CDR3: TGTGCCAGCAGCCGAACAGGTCAAGAGACCCAGTACTTC.